The clone carrying this TCR beta chain was detected once. The sample comes from a study of blood T cell repertoires in COVID-19. In the study overall: COVID-19 samples, acute and convalescent, were from the United States, Italy and Spain.

This CDR3 is built from 15 residues. V was pared by 4 bases and J by 5 bases, with 7 bases of the junction left unmatched. Germline V CDR1 and CDR2: LGHNA, YNFKEQ. Assay used: immunoSEQ multiplex PCR; TCRdb lists only in-frame clones, some missing. Of about 270,000 clones listed, roughly 80% are singletons. The sequence derives from a woman aged 50 to 60 who had recovered from COVID-19. The chain recombines TRBV4-2 with TRBJ2-3, with 9 bases matching TRBD2. Material for sequencing was peripheral blood. CDR3 DNA: TGTGCCAGCAGCCCGAGGACTAGCGAAAGAGATACGCAGTATTTT. Residues: CASSPRTSERDTQYF.